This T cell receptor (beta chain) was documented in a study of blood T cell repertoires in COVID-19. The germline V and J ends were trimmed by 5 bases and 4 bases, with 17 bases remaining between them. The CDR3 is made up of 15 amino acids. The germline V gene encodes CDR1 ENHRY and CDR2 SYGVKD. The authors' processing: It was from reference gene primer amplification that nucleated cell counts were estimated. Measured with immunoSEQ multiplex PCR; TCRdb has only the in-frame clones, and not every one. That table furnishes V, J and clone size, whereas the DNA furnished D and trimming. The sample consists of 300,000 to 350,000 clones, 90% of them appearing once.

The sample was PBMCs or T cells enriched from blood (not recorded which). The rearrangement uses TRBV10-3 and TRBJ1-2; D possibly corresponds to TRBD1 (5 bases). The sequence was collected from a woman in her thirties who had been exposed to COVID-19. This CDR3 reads CAISPGPDTAYGYTF. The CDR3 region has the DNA TGTGCCATCAGTCCCGGGCCGGACACAGCCTATGGCTACACCTTC.